This entry lists 30 T cell receptor beta chains sequenced from one sample in a study of T cell responses to AZD1222 COVID-19 vaccine. TCRdb keeps only in-frame clones here, not all; method: immunoSEQ multiplex PCR. The table records some 110,000 clones, 82% of them present only once. This specimen was peripheral blood, taken on day 0 of AZD1222 vaccination. These receptors all come from an adult in good health.

This clone was counted once. The chain employs TRBV29-1 and TRBJ1-1, with 7 nucleotides matching TRBD1. The CDR3 totals 14 residues. Germline CDR1 is SQVTM and CDR2 is ANQGSEA. J gave up 4 bases and V 3 bases, and 8 bases lay outside the gene matches. CDR3 sequence (DNA): TGCAGCGTTGATAAGCAGGGGGAGGGCACTGAAGCTTTCTTT. Residues: CSVDKQGEGTEAFF. Looking up the rest from reference TRBV29-1 and TRBJ1-1 gives the full variable domain: SAVISQKPSRDICQRGTSLTIQCQVDSQVTMMFWYRQQPGQSLTLIATANQGSEATYESGFVIDKFPISRPNLTFSTLTVSNMSPEDSSIYLCSVDKQGEGTEAFFGQGTRLTVV.

The chain employs TRBV30 and TRBJ1-2; 7 positions match TRBD1. Germline V gives CDR1 GTSNPN, CDR2 SVGIG (reference sequence). Trimming removed 5 bases from V and 8 bases from J; junction bases left unmatched: 14. The CDR3 loop spans 14 amino acids. The CDR3: CAWATGFSSRGYTF. CDR3 nucleotide sequence: TGTGCCTGGGCGACAGGGTTCTCCTCGCGGGGCTACACCTTC.

The genes are TRBV15 and TRBJ1-3; D might be TRBD1 (5 bases). The germline gives CDR1 LNHNV, CDR2 YYDKDF (reference sequence). The CDR3 contains 16 residues. V lost 0 bases, J lost 4 bases, and 13 bases lay in between. CDR3 nucleotide sequence: TGTGCCACCAGCAGAGATCGGGGCTCTCGAGGAAACACCATATATTTT. Residues: CATSRDRGSRGNTIYF.

This chain connects TRBV6-2 or TRBV6-3 to TRBJ1-3; tentatively, D is TRBD1 (5 bases). Trimming took 5 bases from V and 0 from J, leaving 11 bases between them. CDR3 size: 15 residues. In germline, CDR1 is MNHEY, CDR2 SVGEGT. The CDR3 coding sequence is TGTGCCAGCAGTCACGACGGGACCTCTGGAAACACCATATATTTT. Protein: CASSHDGTSGNTIYF.

The chain uses TRBV2 and TRBJ2-6; D unclear. Germline V gene data show CDR1 as SNHLY and CDR2 as FYNNEI. The V end lost 6 bases, the J end lost 0 bases, and 6 bases lay between the germline ends. The CDR3 length is 14 residues. For the CDR3, the DNA is TGTGCCAGCAGGACCCACTCTGGGGCCAACGTCCTGACTTTC. This codes for CASRTHSGANVLTF.

CDR3 bases: TGTGCCAGCAGCGTAGTTGGAAGCGGGGAGCTGTTTTTT. Amino acid sequence: CASSVVGSGELFF. The rearrangement uses TRBV9 and TRBJ2-2, with unresolved D. Germline CDR1 and CDR2: SGDLS and YYNGEE. Trimming cost V 0 bases and J 7 bases, with 7 bases left between them. The CDR3 length is 13 residues. The whole variable domain, remainder taken from reference TRBV9 and TRBJ2-2, is DSGVTQTPKHLITATGQRVTLRCSPRSGDLSVYWYQQSLDQGLQFLIQYYNGEERAKGNILERFSAQQFPDLHSELNLSSLELGDSALYFCASSVVGSGELFFGEGSRLTVL.

The chain couples TRBV18 to TRBJ2-7; 8 nucleotides match TRBD1. The V gene's germline CDR1 is KGHSH and CDR2 LQKENI. The CDR3 length is 14 residues. J was trimmed by 3 bases and V by 1 base; bases with no gene match: 2. The CDR3 DNA is TGTGCCAGCTCACCACAACAGGGGGTCTACGAGCAGTACTTC. Protein sequence: CASSPQQGVYEQYF.

The chain is built from TRBV5-6 and TRBJ1-5, with D possibly being TRBD1 (5 bases). Deletions cut 0 bases from V and 5 bases from J, with 9 bases between. This CDR3 has 14 amino acids. Germline CDR1 is SGHDT and CDR2 is YYEEEE. The CDR3 loop is CASSLAGGDQPQHF. The DNA for the CDR3 is TGTGCCAGCAGCTTGGCGGGGGGGGATCAGCCCCAGCATTTT. The whole variable domain, remainder taken from reference TRBV5-6 and TRBJ1-5, is DAGVTQSPTHLIKTRGQQVTLRCSPKSGHDTVSWYQQALGQGPQFIFQYYEEEERQRGNFPDRFSGHQFPNYSSELNVNALLLGDSALYLCASSLAGGDQPQHFGDGTRLSIL.

The rearrangement links TRBV4-1 to TRBJ1-2, with no clear D. Germline lookup yields CDR1 MGHRA and CDR2 YSYEKL. CDR3 length: 16 amino acids. V dropped 0 bases and J dropped 5 bases, with 16 bases sitting between them. The CDR3 protein is CASSQEGNLGFYGYTF. The CDR3 coding sequence is TGCGCCAGCAGCCAAGAGGGGAATTTGGGGTTTTATGGCTACACCTTC.

The J gene is TRBJ2-1, the V gene TRBV6-2 or TRBV6-3, with 14 bases that match TRBD2. Germline V lookup: CDR1 MNHEY, CDR2 SVGEGT. The CDR3 contains 16 residues. V was pared by 5 bases and J by 7 bases, with 7 bases of the junction left unmatched. The CDR3 sequence is CASSRRLAGGLNEQFF. The CDR3, as DNA: TGTGCCAGCAGTCGTAGACTAGCGGGGGGGCTGAATGAGCAGTTCTTC.

Regarding this clone: Other nucleotide sequences in the sample specify the same CDR3. The chain has TRBV6-5 and TRBJ1-2, with D possibly TRBD1 on 5 matching bases. Between the trimmed V and J ends, which lost 0 bases and 6 bases, there was a span of 14 bases. The V gene's germline CDR1 is MNHEY and CDR2 SVGAGI. The CDR3 has 15 residues. CDR3 sequence: CASSYSRGGADGYTF. The CDR3 nucleotides are TGTGCCAGCAGTTACTCGAGAGGAGGGGCGGATGGCTACACCTTC.

This chain links TRBV9 with TRBJ2-1, with a tentative D call TRBD1 (6 bases). Germline-derived CDR1 and CDR2 are SGDLS and YYNGEE. The V end lost 0 bases, the J end lost 7 bases, and 17 bases lay between the germline ends. CDR3 length: 16 amino acids. The CDR3 here is CASSVEVGARGNEQFF. Here the CDR3 DNA reads TGTGCCAGCAGCGTAGAGGTGGGTGCTAGGGGGAATGAGCAGTTCTTC.

The chain links TRBV6-2 or TRBV6-3 to TRBJ2-2; 7 bases map to TRBD1. The ends lost 6 bases at V and 4 bases at J; junction bases unmatched: 2. Looked up from germline, CDR1 is MNHEY and CDR2 is SVGEGT. CDR3 length: 13 amino acids. In DNA, the CDR3 is TGTGCCAGCAGCCGACAGGGCACCGGGGAGCTGTTTTTT. Its translation is CASSRQGTGELFF.

This sequence joins TRBV2 and TRBJ1-1; D gene uncertain. Trimming shortened V by 5 bases and J by 0 bases, and 1 base separated the two germline ends. CDR1 and CDR2 (germline): SNHLY, FYNNEI. The CDR3 has 11 residues. CDR3 nucleotides: TGTGCCAGCAGTATGAACACTGAAGCTTTCTTT. It translates to CASSMNTEAFF.

The gene calls are TRBV24-1 and TRBJ2-3; either TRBD1 or TRBD2 may supply D (6 bases each). The CDR3 sequence is 13 residues long. Germline assignment: CDR1 KGHDR and CDR2 SFDVKD. Trimming shortened V by 9 bases and J by 3 bases, and 12 bases separated the two germline ends. The DNA of the CDR3 is TGTGCCACCGAGGGGGGATCTACAGATACGCAGTATTTT. Its translation is CATEGGSTDTQYF.

V usage is TRBV5-4 and J usage is TRBJ1-1; D unresolved. Germline lookup yields CDR1 SGHNT and CDR2 YYREEE (reference sequence). The ends were cut back, 2 bases at V and 3 bases at J, with 11 bases in the middle. This CDR3 comprises 14 residues. As DNA, the CDR3 is TGTGCCAGCAGCTTTAGAGGCAGAGACACTGAAGCTTTCTTT. Protein: CASSFRGRDTEAFF.

The rearrangement uses TRBV7-2 and TRBJ1-6; D unclear. This CDR3 is built from 15 residues. Germline CDR1 SGHTA, CDR2 FQGNSA. The germline V and J ends were trimmed by 7 bases and 11 bases, with 21 bases remaining between them. The CDR3 here is CASTEPLGFSTPLHF. Here the CDR3 DNA reads TGTGCCAGCACAGAACCTCTTGGCTTTTCAACACCCCTCCACTTT.

CDR3 sequence: CASSPQKSGGTGELFF. DNA of the CDR3: TGTGCCAGCAGCCCTCAGAAATCTGGGGGAACCGGGGAGCTGTTTTTT. The V and J genes are TRBV9 and TRBJ2-2, with D perhaps given as TRBD1 or TRBD2 (5 bases each). The CDR3 consists of 16 residues. Trimming left V 4 bases short and J 5 bases short, with 18 bases between. In germline, CDR1 is SGDLS, CDR2 YYNGEE.

V and J are TRBV5-6 and TRBJ1-2; D is perhaps TRBD1 (5 bases). This CDR3 contains 13 residues. V shed 3 bases and J shed 5 bases, with 11 bases lying between them. Germline CDR1 is SGHDT and CDR2 is YYEEEE. The CDR3 DNA sequence: TGTGCCAGCAGCTCCGGGACTGAGTATGGCTACACCTTC. It encodes CASSSGTEYGYTF.

This chain connects TRBV7-2 to TRBJ2-7, with 8 bases fitting TRBD1. The CDR3 extends over 14 amino acids. The germline gives CDR1 SGHTA, CDR2 FQGNSA. V lost 2 bases and J lost 4; bases outside the gene matches: 4. DNA of the CDR3: TGTGCCAGCAGCTTACGTCGACAGGGGTACGAGCAGTACTTC. As protein: CASSLRRQGYEQYF.

V and J are TRBV3-1 (or the pseudogene TRBV3-2) and TRBJ1-5; D uncertain. The germline V gene encodes CDR1 LGHDT and CDR2 YNNKEL (reference sequence). The V and J ends lost 2 bases and 4 bases respectively, with 0 bases between them. The CDR3 is 11 amino acids. For the CDR3, the DNA is TGTGCCAGCAGCCAAAATCAGCCCCAGCATTTT. Translated, it gives CASSQNQPQHF.

The J gene is TRBJ2-5, the V gene TRBV7-9; 8 nucleotides align to TRBD2. Germline V gives CDR1 SEHNR, CDR2 FQNEAQ (reference sequence). The CDR3 runs to 18 residues. V lost 3 bases, J lost 0 bases, and 12 bases stayed unmatched. The CDR3 sequence: CASSFLIDWRGDQETQYF. The CDR3, as DNA: TGTGCCAGCAGCTTTTTGATCGATTGGCGGGGGGACCAAGAGACCCAGTACTTC. Drawing the rest from reference TRBV7-9 and TRBJ2-5, the complete variable domain is DTGVSQNPRHKITKRGQNVTFRCDPISEHNRLYWYRQTLGQGPEFLTYFQNEAQLEKSRLLSDRFSAERPKGSFSTLEIQRTEQGDSAMYLCASSFLIDWRGDQETQYFGPGTRLLVL.

The rearrangement joins TRBV6-2 or TRBV6-3 to TRBJ2-7; 7 bases fit TRBD1. The CDR3 sequence is 16 residues long. Trimming at V came to 1 base and at J to 0 bases, leaving 6 bases not matched to a gene. Per germline, CDR1 MNHEY and CDR2 SVGEGT. The CDR3 is CASSYYLGQVSYEQYF. CDR3 bases: TGTGCCAGCAGTTACTACCTTGGACAGGTCTCCTACGAGCAGTACTTC.

The V call is TRBV7-2, the J call TRBJ1-2; D remains unclear. The CDR3 is 12 amino acids. CDR1 is SGHTA, CDR2 FQGNSA, per germline. The ends were cut back, 5 bases at V and 8 bases at J, with 12 bases in the middle. The CDR3 loop reads CASSLRVGGYTF. The DNA for the CDR3 is TGTGCCAGCAGCCTGAGAGTGGGGGGCTACACCTTC.

This clone was detected once. V gene TRBV14 combines with J gene TRBJ1-6; D gene uncertain. V was shortened by 4 bases and J by 9 bases, with 16 bases between the two germline ends. Germline V lookup: CDR1 SGHDN, CDR2 FVKESK. The CDR3 extends over 15 amino acids. The CDR3 spells CASSPSGGLSSPLHF. The CDR3, as DNA: TGTGCCAGCAGCCCATCAGGAGGATTAAGTTCACCCCTCCACTTT.

This chain connects TRBV3-1 (or the pseudogene TRBV3-2) to TRBJ1-5, with D unclear. CDR3 length: 12 amino acids. Germline V gene lookup returns CDR1 LGHDT and CDR2 YNNKEL (reference sequence). The V end lost 1 base, the J end lost 9 bases, and 7 bases lay between the germline ends. For the CDR3, the DNA is TGTGCCAGCAGCCAAGCGGGGAGGCCCCAGCATTTT. The encoded protein is CASSQAGRPQHF.

The V call is TRBV19, the J call TRBJ2-1; D gene unclear. Germline V CDR1 and CDR2: LNHDA, SQIVND (reference sequence). CDR3 length: 12 residues. V was pared by 3 bases and J by 6 bases, with 6 bases between. The CDR3 loop reads CASSISTNEQFF. The CDR3 DNA reads as TGTGCCAGTAGTATCAGCACCAATGAGCAGTTCTTC.

V and J are TRBV18 and TRBJ1-2, with 9 bases identical to TRBD1. CDR3 length: 16 amino acids. CDR1 and CDR2 from the germline V gene are KGHSH and LQKENI. The J segment lost 2 bases and the V segment lost 5 bases, leaving 9 bases of the junction unmatched. CDR3 DNA sequence: TGTGCCAGCTCAGCATCTACCGGGACAGGGAACTATGGCTACACCTTC. This gives the protein CASSASTGTGNYGYTF.

This clone was detected only a few times. The V call is TRBV5-4, the J call TRBJ2-1; possibly TRBD2 for D (6 bases). Germline assignment: CDR1 SGHNT and CDR2 YYREEE (reference sequence). There are 14 residues in the CDR3. The germline V and J ends were trimmed by 4 bases and 4 bases, with 12 bases remaining between them. The CDR3 spells CASSQSGLYNEQFF. Here the CDR3 DNA reads TGTGCCAGCAGCCAGTCGGGACTTTACAATGAGCAGTTCTTC. The full variable domain, completed using reference TRBV5-4 and TRBJ2-1, is ETGVTQSPTHLIKTRGQQVTLRCSSQSGHNTVSWYQQALGQGPQFIFQYYREEENGRGNFPPRFSGLQFPNYSSELNVNALELDDSALYLCASSQSGLYNEQFFGPGTRLTVL.

This clone was seen only once. The CDR3 loop reads CASSQQVHQPQHF. As DNA, the CDR3 is TGTGCCAGCAGCCAGCAGGTACATCAGCCCCAGCATTTT. The chain links TRBV6-2 or TRBV6-3 to TRBJ1-5; D is unclear. The CDR3 has 13 residues. V gave up 6 bases and J gave up 5 bases, with 11 bases separating them. Germline loops: CDR1 MNHEY, CDR2 SVGEGT.